This TCR beta chain was found in a study of OX40 agonist ivuxolimab in advanced cancers. Overall study: Patients were dosed with the agonistic anti-OX40 (CD134) antibody ivuxolimab. General study findings and limits: Clonal expansion was seen in CD4+ and CD8+ blood T cells by week 6 at 0.1 to 3.0 mg/kg.

Germline V gene sequence: CDR1 MNHEY, CDR2 SMNVEV (reference sequence). The CDR3 totals 14 residues. J lost 2 bases, V lost 6 bases, and 6 bases had no gene match. Remarks on this clone: Its target is unknown.

TCRdb's copy holds only in-frame clones and misses some; the assay was immunoSEQ multiplex PCR. The sample records over 40,000 clones, roughly 84% being singletons. The TCR sequence derives from an adult with an advanced solid tumor such as melanoma, head and neck, liver or kidney cancer. Material: CD4+ or CD8+ T cells sorted from blood, obtained in a trial of the OX40 agonist ivuxolimab. This chain connects TRBV27 to TRBJ2-5, with 7 bases that match TRBD1. CDR3 amino acids: CASRYRDRQETQYF. As DNA, the CDR3 is TGTGCCAGCAGGTACAGGGACAGACAAGAGACCCAGTACTTC.